This T cell receptor beta chain was documented in a study of regulatory T cells in long-lasting Graves disease. Trimming left V 5 bases short and J 2 bases short, with 16 bases between. Germline CDR1 is DFQATT and CDR2 is SNEGSKA (reference sequence). CDR3 size: 14 residues. Through Arm-PCR of CDR3 regions and iRepertoire HTBI primers, TCR beta libraries were built. From the multiplex PCR reads, TCRdb called clonotypes with MiXCR, one entry per CDR3 protein. The sample lists 400,000 to 500,000 distinct CDR3 sequences; less than 25% were seen once. Described time point: persistent/refractory GD, antithyroid drugs over 5 years with positive TRAb. PBMC RNA was the source of the TCR library.

The clonotype was recovered from a female donor with Graves disease. The sequencing used peripheral blood mononuclear cells (PBMCs), collected when the disease was refractory, from a patient treated with antithyroid drugs. J is TRBJ2-7 and V is TRBV20-1, with a possible D match to TRBD2 (6 bases). CDR3 in amino acids: CSALSRDVPYEQYF. CDR3 DNA: TGCAGTGCTCTTTCGCGGGACGTCCCCTACGAGCAGTACTTC.